Described below is a single TCR beta chain sequence and its context. Assay: immunoSEQ multiplex PCR; the TCRdb copy retains only in-frame clones and omits some. Here the sample spans some 150,000 clones, 93% being singletons. The sample belongs to a study of control samples from healthy donors and cancer patients. The CDR3 loop spans 17 amino acids. Per germline, CDR1 WSHSY and CDR2 SAAADI. Trimming took 7 bases from V and 2 from J; bases not matched to a gene: 8. The origin of this receptor is a man between 50 and 59 years old in good health. The sample was blood. The chain carries TRBV10-2 and TRBJ2-1; 13 bases match TRBD2. For the CDR3, the DNA is TGCGCCAGCATAGGGACTAGCGGGATCATCACCTACAATGAGCAGTTCTTC. Its translation is CASIGTSGIITYNEQFF.